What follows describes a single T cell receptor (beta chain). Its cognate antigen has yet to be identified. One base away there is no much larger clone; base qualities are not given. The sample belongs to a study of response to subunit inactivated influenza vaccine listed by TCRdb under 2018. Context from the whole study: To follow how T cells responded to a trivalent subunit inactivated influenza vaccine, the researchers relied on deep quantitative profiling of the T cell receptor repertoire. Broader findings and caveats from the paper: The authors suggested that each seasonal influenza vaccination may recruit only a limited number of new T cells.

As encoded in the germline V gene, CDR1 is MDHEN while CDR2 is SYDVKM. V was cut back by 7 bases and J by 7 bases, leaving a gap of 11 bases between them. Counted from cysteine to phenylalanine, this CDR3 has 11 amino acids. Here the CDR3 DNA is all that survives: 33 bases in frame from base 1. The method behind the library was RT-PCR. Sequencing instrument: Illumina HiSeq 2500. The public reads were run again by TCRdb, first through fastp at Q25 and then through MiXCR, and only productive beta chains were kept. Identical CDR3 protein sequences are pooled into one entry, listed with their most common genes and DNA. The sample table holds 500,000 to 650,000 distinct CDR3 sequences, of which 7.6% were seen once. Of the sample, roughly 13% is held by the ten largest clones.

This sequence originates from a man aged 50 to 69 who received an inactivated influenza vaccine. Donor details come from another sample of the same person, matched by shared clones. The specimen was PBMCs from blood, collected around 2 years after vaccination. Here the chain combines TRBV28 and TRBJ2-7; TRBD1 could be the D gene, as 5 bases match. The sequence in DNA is TGTGCCAGCATTAAGGGGCTAGAGCAGTACTTC. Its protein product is CASIKGLEQYF.